This T cell receptor beta chain emerged from a study of graft-versus-host responses after intestinal transplantation. V gave up 6 bases and J gave up 3 bases, with 9 bases separating them. In germline, CDR1 is SGHKS, CDR2 YYEKEE (reference sequence). The CDR3 consists of 12 residues. The data were produced by immunoSEQ multiplex PCR, yet TCRdb's version contains in-frame clones alone and is incomplete. The sample contains about 57,000 clones, around nine tenths of which appear only once. J is TRBJ1-2 and V is TRBV5-5; weak D call: TRBD1 (5 bases). Source: PBMCs, taken 26 days after transplant. The receptor comes from a human patient who received an intestinal transplant, so some T cells may come from the graft donor. DNA of the CDR3: TGTGCCAGCACAGGGTCTGACTATGGCTACACCTTC. As protein: CASTGSDYGYTF.